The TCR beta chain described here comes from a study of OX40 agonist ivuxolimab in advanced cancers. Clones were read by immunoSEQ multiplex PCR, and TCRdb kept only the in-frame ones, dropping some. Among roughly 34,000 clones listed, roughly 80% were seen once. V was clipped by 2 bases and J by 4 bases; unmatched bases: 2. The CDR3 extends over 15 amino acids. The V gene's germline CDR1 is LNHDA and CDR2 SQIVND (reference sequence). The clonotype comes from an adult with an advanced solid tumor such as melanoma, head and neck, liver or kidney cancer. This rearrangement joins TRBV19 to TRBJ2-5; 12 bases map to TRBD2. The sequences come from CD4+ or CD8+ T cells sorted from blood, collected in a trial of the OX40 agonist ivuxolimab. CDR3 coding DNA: TGTGCCAGTAGTATAAGGACTAGCGGGGTAGAGACCCAGTACTTC. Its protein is CASSIRTSGVETQYF.